This T cell receptor beta chain was obtained from a study of blood T cell repertoires in COVID-19. Study at large: T cells, B-cell-depleted T cells, or PBMCs supplied cDNA or gDNA.

This CDR3 region has 16 residues. Germline lookup yields CDR1 SGHAT and CDR2 FQNNGV. Unmatched junction bases numbered 7, after V lost 0 bases and J lost 7 bases. TCRdb keeps only in-frame clones here, not all; method: immunoSEQ multiplex PCR. The sample contains roughly 150,000 clones, more than 75% of which appear only once. The chain combines TRBV11-2 with TRBJ1-2, with 11 bases matching TRBD1. This receptor was obtained from a man over 45 who had recovered from COVID-19. Sequencing was done on a sample of peripheral blood. The CDR3 here is CASSLDLGQGAGGYTF. The CDR3 region has the DNA TGTGCCAGCAGCTTAGACCTCGGACAGGGGGCAGGTGGCTACACCTTC.